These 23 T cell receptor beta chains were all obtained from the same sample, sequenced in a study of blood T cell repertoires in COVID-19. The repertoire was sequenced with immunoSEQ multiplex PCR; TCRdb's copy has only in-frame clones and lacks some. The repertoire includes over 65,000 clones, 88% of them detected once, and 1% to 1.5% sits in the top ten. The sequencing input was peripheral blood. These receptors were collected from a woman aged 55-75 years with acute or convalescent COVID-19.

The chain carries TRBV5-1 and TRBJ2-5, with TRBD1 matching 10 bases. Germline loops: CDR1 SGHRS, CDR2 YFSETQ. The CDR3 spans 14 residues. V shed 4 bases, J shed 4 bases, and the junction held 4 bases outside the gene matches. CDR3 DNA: TGCGCCAGCAGCGCCCGGACAGGGGGAGAGACCCAGTACTTC. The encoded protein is CASSARTGGETQYF. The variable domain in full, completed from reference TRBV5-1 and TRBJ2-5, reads KAGVTQTPRYLIKTRGQQVTLSCSPISGHRSVSWYQQTPGQGLQFLFEYFSETQRNKGNFPGRFSGRQFSNSRSEMNVSTLELGDSALYLCASSARTGGETQYFGPGTRLLVL.

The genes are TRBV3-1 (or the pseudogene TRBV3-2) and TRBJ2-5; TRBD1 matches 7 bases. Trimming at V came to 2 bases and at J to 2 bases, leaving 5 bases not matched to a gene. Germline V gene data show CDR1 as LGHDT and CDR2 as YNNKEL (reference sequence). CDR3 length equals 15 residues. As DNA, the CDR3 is TGTGCCAGCAGCCAAACAGGGGCCGGACAAGAGACCCAGTACTTC. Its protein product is CASSQTGAGQETQYF.

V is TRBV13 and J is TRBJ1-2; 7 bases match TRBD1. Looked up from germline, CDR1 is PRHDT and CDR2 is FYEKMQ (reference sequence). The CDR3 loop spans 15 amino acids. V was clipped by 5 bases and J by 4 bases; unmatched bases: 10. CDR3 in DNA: TGTGCCAGCAGCCTCGACCGGGACAGCCGCTATGGCTACACCTTC. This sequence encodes CASSLDRDSRYGYTF.

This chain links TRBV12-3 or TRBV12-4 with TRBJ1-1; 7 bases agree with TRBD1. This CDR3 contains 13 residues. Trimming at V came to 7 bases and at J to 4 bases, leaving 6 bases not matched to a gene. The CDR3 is CASTTGLSTEAFF. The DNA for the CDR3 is TGTGCCAGCACGACAGGGTTGTCCACTGAAGCTTTCTTT.

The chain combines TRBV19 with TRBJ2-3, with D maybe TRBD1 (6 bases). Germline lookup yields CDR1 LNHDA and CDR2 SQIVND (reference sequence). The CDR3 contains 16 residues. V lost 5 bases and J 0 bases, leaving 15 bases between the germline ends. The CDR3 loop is CASSFLVGASTDTQYF. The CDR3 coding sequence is TGTGCCAGTAGTTTCCTTGTGGGGGCAAGCACAGATACGCAGTATTTT.

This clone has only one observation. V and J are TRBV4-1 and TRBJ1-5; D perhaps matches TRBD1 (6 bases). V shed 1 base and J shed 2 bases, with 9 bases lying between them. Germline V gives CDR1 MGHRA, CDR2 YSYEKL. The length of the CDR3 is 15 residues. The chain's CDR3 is CASSQGQEGNQPQHF. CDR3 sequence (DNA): TGCGCCAGCAGCCAAGGACAGGAGGGCAATCAGCCCCAGCATTTT.

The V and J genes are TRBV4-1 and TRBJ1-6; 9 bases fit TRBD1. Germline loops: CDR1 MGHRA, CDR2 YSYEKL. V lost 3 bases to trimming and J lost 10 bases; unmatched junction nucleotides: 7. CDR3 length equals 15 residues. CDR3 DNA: TGCGCCAGCAGCCAGGACAGGGGTATTAGCTCACCCCTCCACTTT. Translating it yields CASSQDRGISSPLHF.

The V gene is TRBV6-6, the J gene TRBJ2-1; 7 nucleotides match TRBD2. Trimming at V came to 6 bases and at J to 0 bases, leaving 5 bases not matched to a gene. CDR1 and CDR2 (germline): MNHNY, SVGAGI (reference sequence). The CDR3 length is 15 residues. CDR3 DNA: TGTGCCAGCAGGGGGGGGAGCCTCTCCTACAATGAGCAGTTCTTC. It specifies CASRGGSLSYNEQFF.

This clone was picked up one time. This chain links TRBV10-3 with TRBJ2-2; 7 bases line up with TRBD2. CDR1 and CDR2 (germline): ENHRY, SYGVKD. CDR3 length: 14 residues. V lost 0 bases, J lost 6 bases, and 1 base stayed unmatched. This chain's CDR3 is CAISESAGAGELFF. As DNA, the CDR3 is TGTGCCATCAGTGAGTCGGCGGGAGCCGGGGAGCTGTTTTTT.

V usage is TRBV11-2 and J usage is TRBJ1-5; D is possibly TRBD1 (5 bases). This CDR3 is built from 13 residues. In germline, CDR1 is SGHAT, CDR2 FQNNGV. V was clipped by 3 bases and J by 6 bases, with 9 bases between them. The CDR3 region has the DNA TGTGCCAGCAGCTTGGGGGGTCGTCAGCCCCAGCATTTT. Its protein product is CASSLGGRQPQHF.

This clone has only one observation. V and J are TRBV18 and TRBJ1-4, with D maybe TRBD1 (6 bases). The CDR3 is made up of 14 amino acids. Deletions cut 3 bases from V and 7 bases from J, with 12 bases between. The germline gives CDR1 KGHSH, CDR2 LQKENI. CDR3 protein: CASSPRGGGEKLFF. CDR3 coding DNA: TGTGCCAGCTCACCGAGGGGGGGCGGTGAAAAACTGTTTTTT.

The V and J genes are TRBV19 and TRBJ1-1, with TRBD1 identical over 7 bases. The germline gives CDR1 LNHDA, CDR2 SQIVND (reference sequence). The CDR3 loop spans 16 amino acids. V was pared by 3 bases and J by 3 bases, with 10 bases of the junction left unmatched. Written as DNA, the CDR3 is TGTGCCAGTAGTATCCAGACAGGGTTTCCGTACACTGAAGCTTTCTTT. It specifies CASSIQTGFPYTEAFF.

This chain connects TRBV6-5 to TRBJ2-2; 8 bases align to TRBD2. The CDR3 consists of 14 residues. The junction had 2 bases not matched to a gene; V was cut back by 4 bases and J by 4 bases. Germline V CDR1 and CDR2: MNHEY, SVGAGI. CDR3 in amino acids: CASSWTSSTGELFF. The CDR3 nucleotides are TGTGCCAGCAGTTGGACTAGCTCCACCGGGGAGCTGTTTTTT.

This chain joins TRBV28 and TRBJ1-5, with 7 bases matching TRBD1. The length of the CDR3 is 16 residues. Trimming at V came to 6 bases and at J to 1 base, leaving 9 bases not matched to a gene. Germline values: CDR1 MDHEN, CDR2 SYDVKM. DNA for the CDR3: TGTGCCAGCAGGAGAAACAGGGGTTTAAGCAATCAGCCCCAGCATTTT. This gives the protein CASRRNRGLSNQPQHF.

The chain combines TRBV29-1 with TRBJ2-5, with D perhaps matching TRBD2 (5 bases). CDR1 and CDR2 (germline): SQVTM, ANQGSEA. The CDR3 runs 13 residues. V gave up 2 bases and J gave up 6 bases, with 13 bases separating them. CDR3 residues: CSVEHPSGKTQYF. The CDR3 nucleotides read TGCAGCGTTGAACACCCCAGCGGTAAGACCCAGTACTTC.

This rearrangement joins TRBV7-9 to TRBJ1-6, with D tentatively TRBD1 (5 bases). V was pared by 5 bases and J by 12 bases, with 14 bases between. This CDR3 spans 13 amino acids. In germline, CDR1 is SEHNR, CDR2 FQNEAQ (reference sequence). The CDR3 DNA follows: TGTGCCAGCAGCCCTGACAGCCTGGGACCCCTCCACTTT. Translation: CASSPDSLGPLHF.

CDR3 bases: TGTGCCATCAGTGAGGGGGGCATATCTGGAAACACCATATATTTT. Amino acids: CAISEGGISGNTIYF. The chain carries TRBV10-3 and TRBJ1-3, with a tentative D call TRBD1 (6 bases). The V gene lost 2 bases and the J gene lost 1 base, with 9 bases spanning the gap. The CDR3 spans 15 residues. Germline V gene lookup returns CDR1 ENHRY and CDR2 SYGVKD.

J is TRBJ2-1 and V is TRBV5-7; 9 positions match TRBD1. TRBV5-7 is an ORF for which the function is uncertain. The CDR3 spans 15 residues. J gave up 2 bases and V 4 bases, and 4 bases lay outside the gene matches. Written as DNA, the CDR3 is TGTGCCAGCAGCCACAGGGGGCAAACCTACAATGAGCAGTTCTTC. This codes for CASSHRGQTYNEQFF.

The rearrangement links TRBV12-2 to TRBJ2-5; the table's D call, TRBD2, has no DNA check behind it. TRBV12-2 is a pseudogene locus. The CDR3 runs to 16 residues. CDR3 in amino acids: CASRLVGTSGQETQYF. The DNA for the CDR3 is TGTGCAAGTCGCTTAGTAGGGACTAGCGGCCAAGAGACCCAGTACTTC.

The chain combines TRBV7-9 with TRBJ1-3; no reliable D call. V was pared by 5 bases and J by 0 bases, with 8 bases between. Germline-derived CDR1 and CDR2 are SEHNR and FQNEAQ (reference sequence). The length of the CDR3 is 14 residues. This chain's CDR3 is CASSLRLSGNTIYF. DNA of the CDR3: TGTGCCAGCAGCCTTAGACTCTCTGGAAACACCATATATTTT.

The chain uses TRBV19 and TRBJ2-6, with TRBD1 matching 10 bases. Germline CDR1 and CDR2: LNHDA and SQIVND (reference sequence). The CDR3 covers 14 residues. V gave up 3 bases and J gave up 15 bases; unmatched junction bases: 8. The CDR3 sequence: CASSIIDRDRGLTF. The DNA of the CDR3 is TGTGCCAGTAGTATTATCGATCGGGACAGGGGCCTGACTTTC.

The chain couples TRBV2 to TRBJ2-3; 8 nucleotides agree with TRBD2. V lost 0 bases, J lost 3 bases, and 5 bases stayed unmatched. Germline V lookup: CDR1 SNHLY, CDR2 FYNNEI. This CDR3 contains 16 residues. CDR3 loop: CASSEAYGGGTDTQYF. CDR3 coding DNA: TGTGCCAGCAGTGAAGCTTACGGCGGGGGGACAGATACGCAGTATTTT.

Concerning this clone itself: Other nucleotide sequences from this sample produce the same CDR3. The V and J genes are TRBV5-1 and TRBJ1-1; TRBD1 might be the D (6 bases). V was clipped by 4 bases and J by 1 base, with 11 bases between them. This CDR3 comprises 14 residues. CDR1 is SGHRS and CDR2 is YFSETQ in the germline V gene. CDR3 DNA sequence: TGCGCCAGCAGCCCAGGGACATCGAACACTGAAGCTTTCTTT. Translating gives CASSPGTSNTEAFF.